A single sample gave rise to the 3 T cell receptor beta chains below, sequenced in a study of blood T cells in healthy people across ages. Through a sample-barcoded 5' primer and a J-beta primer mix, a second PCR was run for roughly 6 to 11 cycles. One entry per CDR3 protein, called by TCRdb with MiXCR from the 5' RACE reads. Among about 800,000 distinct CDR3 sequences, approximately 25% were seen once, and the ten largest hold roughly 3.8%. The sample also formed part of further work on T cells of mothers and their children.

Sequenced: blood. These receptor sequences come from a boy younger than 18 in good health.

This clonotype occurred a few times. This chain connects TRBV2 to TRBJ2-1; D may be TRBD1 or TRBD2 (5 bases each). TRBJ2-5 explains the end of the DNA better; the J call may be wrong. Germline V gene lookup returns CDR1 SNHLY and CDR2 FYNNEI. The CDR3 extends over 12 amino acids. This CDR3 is CAGTTVTAAQYF. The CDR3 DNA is TGTGCCGGGACGACCGTAACAGCAGCCCAGTACTTC.

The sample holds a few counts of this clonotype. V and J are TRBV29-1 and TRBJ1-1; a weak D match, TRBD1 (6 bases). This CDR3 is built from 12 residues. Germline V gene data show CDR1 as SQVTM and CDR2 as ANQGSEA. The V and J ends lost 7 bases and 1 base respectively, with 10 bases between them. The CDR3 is CSAVGGNTEAFF. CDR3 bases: TGCAGCGCCGTAGGGGGGAACACTGAAGCTTTCTTT.

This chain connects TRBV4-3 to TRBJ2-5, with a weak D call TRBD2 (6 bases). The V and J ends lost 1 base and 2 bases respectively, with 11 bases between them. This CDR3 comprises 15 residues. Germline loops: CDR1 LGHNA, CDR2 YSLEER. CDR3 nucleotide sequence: TGCGCCAGCAGCCAAGGCCCGGAGGGGCAAGAGACCCAGTACTTC. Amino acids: CASSQGPEGQETQYF.